The 26 T cell receptor beta chains in this list originate from one sample, sequenced in a study of blood T cells in healthy people across ages. Primed by a sample-barcoded 5' primer and a J-beta primer mix, a second PCR proceeded for about 7 to 12 cycles. TCRdb re-derived calls from the 5' RACE reads in MiXCR, one entry per CDR3 protein. Of some 320,000 distinct CDR3 sequences listed, around 30% are singletons. Sequencing was performed on blood. The receptors were sampled from a woman in her 70s in good health.

The chain recombines TRBV6-2 or TRBV6-3 with TRBJ2-7; D uncertain. Per the germline V gene, CDR1 is MNHEY and CDR2 is SVGEGT. V was trimmed by 6 bases and J by 5 bases, leaving 8 bases between them. The CDR3 spans 11 residues. CDR3 amino acids: CASRVADEQYF. The CDR3 DNA reads TGTGCCAGCAGGGTCGCGGACGAGCAGTACTTC.

In this sample, this clonotype turned up a few times. The conserved final phenylalanine or tryptophan is absent from the CDR3, which likely points to a read error. The chain couples TRBV7-2 to TRBJ2-7; 7 bases match TRBD1. Gene TRBJ2-5 matches the end of the DNA better, so the J call may be wrong. CDR1 and CDR2 (germline): SGHTA, FQGNSA. The CDR3 spans 15 residues. DNA for the CDR3: TGTGCCAGCAGCCCGGGACAGTTAACGGGAGAGACCCAGTACCTC. Translating gives CASSPGQLTGETQYL.

The chain has TRBV20-1 and TRBJ2-5, with a possible D match to TRBD2 (5 bases). CDR1 and CDR2 (germline): DFQATT, SNEGSKA (reference sequence). With 6 bases removed from V and 2 bases from J, the gap between germline ends came to 10 bases. The CDR3 runs to 12 residues. The CDR3 nucleotides are TGCAGTGCGACCCGGGGACAAGAGACCCAGTACTTC. This encodes CSATRGQETQYF.

In this sample, this clonotype turned up many times. V and J are TRBV4-1 and TRBJ2-3; 8 bases are a match to TRBD1. After removal of 4 bases from V and 6 bases from J, the junction contained 6 bases not matched to a gene. The CDR3 is made up of 14 amino acids. Germline assignment: CDR1 MGHRA and CDR2 YSYEKL. In DNA, the CDR3 is TGCGCCAGCAGCCTCGGACAGGGCATGGATACGCAGTATTTT. Its protein is CASSLGQGMDTQYF.

A few counts support this clonotype. The genes are TRBV6-6 and TRBJ1-1, with D maybe TRBD1 (5 bases). The CDR3 has 15 residues. V lost 5 bases and J lost 6, with 19 bases in between. Germline V gene data show CDR1 as MNHNY and CDR2 as SVGAGI (reference sequence). The CDR3 region is CASSQPVGERAEAFF. The CDR3, as DNA: TGTGCCAGCAGTCAACCTGTAGGGGAGCGGGCTGAAGCTTTCTTT.

The table lists this clonotype with a few counts. The V gene is TRBV16, the J gene TRBJ2-3; perhaps TRBD1 as D (5 bases). Trimming pared 2 bases from V and 1 base from J, leaving 13 bases between. This CDR3 region has 16 residues. CDR1 and CDR2 (germline): KGHSY, FQNENV. The CDR3 sequence is CASSQVKGIRTDTQYF. The CDR3 DNA reads as TGTGCCAGCAGCCAAGTCAAGGGGATACGCACAGATACGCAGTATTTT.

This chain uses TRBV28 with TRBJ2-1, with 11 bases identical to TRBD2. The germline CDR1 and CDR2 sequences are MDHEN and SYDVKM. Trimming removed 6 bases from V and 2 bases from J; junction bases left unmatched: 6. The length of the CDR3 is 16 residues. CDR3 nucleotide sequence: TGTGCCAGCAGCAAAGAGGGACTAGCGGCCTACAATGAGCAGTTCTTC. It specifies CASSKEGLAAYNEQFF.

This chain connects TRBV2 to TRBJ2-1; D could derive from TRBD1 or TRBD2 (5 bases each). CDR3 length: 15 residues. V was clipped by 6 bases and J by 5 bases, with 17 bases between them. CDR1 and CDR2 (germline): SNHLY, FYNNEI. In DNA form, the CDR3 reads TGTGCCAGCAGGAACCGGGACCCCGGGGACAATGAGCAGTTCTTC. Its protein product is CASRNRDPGDNEQFF.

This clonotype was counted between two and nine times. The rearrangement links TRBV20-1 to TRBJ2-7; 9 bases are a match to TRBD1. Per the germline V gene, CDR1 is DFQATT and CDR2 is SNEGSKA (reference sequence). V trimming: 3 bases; J trimming: 11 bases; junction bases outside the gene matches: 17. The CDR3 is 15 residues long. CDR3 DNA: TGCAGTGCTAGGGACCCGGGACAGGGTTCTGGTATGAAGTACTTC. Protein: CSARDPGQGSGMKYF.

The gene calls are TRBV7-3 and TRBJ2-1, with 12 bases aligning to TRBD2. From germline, CDR1 is SGHTA and CDR2 FQGTGA. CDR3 length equals 15 residues. The ends lost 5 bases at V and 6 bases at J; junction bases unmatched: 5. This CDR3 is CASSPASGRANEQFF. DNA of the CDR3: TGTGCCAGCAGCCCAGCTAGCGGGAGGGCCAATGAGCAGTTCTTC.

This clonotype was seen at least ten times. This chain joins TRBV28 and TRBJ2-7, with 8 bases lining up with TRBD1. V was clipped by 1 base and J by 7 bases; unmatched bases: 3. CDR1 MDHEN and CDR2 SYDVKM come from the germline V gene. CDR3 length: 13 amino acids. In DNA, the CDR3 is TGTGCCAGCAGTTTATCAGGGGGCAATGAGCAGTACTTC. Translating it yields CASSLSGGNEQYF.

This clonotype was counted between two and nine times. This chain uses TRBV7-9 with TRBJ1-1; 10 bases align to TRBD1. V lost 4 bases and J lost 0; bases outside the gene matches: 2. This CDR3 is 15 amino acids long. Looked up from germline, CDR1 is SEHNR and CDR2 is FQNEAQ (reference sequence). DNA for the CDR3: TGTGCCAGCAGCTCCGGGACAGGGGTGAACACTGAAGCTTTCTTT. It translates to CASSSGTGVNTEAFF.

In this sample, this clonotype turned up many times. The rearrangement uses TRBV29-1 and TRBJ2-3; 10 bases agree with TRBD2. Germline-derived CDR1 and CDR2 are SQVTM and ANQGSEA. This CDR3 comprises 15 residues. Losses at the gene ends were 7 bases for V and 6 bases for J; bases not matched to a gene: 13. Written as DNA, the CDR3 is TGCAGCGGAGGGCTCAGCGGGAGGGGGTTGGATACGCAGTATTTT. Its protein is CSGGLSGRGLDTQYF.

In DNA form, the CDR3 reads TGTGCCAGCAGGTGGACTGGCGAGCAGTTCTTC. It encodes CASRWTGEQFF. The chain links TRBV2 to TRBJ2-1; D is perhaps TRBD2 (5 bases). Germline CDR1 SNHLY, CDR2 FYNNEI. This CDR3 is 11 amino acids long. Trimming stripped 6 bases from V and 10 bases from J, with 10 bases between.

V gene TRBV11-2 combines with J gene TRBJ2-2, with 8 bases identical to TRBD1. The J segment lost 5 bases and the V segment lost 3 bases, leaving 2 bases of the junction unmatched. Germline CDR1 and CDR2: SGHAT and FQNNGV. The CDR3 is made up of 14 amino acids. The CDR3 sequence: CASSFGTGTGELFF. In DNA form, the CDR3 reads TGTGCCAGCAGCTTTGGGACAGGAACCGGGGAGCTGTTTTTT. The full variable domain, in which reference TRBV11-2 and TRBJ2-2 provide the parts outside the CDR3, is EAGVAQSPRYKIIEKRQSVAFWCNPISGHATLYWYQQILGQGPKLLIQFQNNGVVDDSQLPKDRFSAERLKGVDSTLKIQPAKLEDSAVYLCASSFGTGTGELFFGEGSRLTVL.

Only one count was recorded for this clonotype. The chain combines TRBV10-3 with TRBJ2-7; D is perhaps TRBD1 (6 bases). The CDR3 is 12 amino acids. Germline V gives CDR1 ENHRY, CDR2 SYGVKD. Trimming stripped 6 bases from V and 5 bases from J, with 11 bases between. The CDR3 nucleotides read TGTGCCATCAGACAGGGCAATGACGAGCAGTACTTC. Translating it yields CAIRQGNDEQYF.

Turning to this clonotype: The conserved final phenylalanine or tryptophan is absent from the CDR3, which likely points to a read error. V and J are TRBV6-6 and TRBJ2-4, with a tentative D call TRBD1 (5 bases). Germline CDR1 and CDR2: MNHNY and SVGAGI (reference sequence). CDR3 size: 15 residues. The V gene lost 0 bases and the J gene lost 6 bases, with 12 bases spanning the gap. Here the CDR3 DNA reads TGTGCCAGCAGTTACTCCGAGACAGACTTAAACATTCAGTACCTC. This codes for CASSYSETDLNIQYL.

This rearrangement joins TRBV3-1 to TRBJ2-2, with D unresolved. Germline V lookup: CDR1 LGHDT, CDR2 YNNKEL (reference sequence). V was cut by 2 bases and J by 0 bases, with 4 bases left in between. This CDR3 contains 14 residues. Here the CDR3 reads CASSQRSNTGELFF. The CDR3 region has the DNA TGTGCCAGCAGCCAACGGTCGAACACCGGGGAGCTGTTTTTT.

The CDR3 sequence is CASSGGQANEKLFF. In DNA, the CDR3 is TGTGCCAGCAGCGGAGGGCAAGCTAATGAAAAACTGTTTTTT. The chain is built from TRBV9 and TRBJ1-4, with D hard to call. Trimming pared 3 bases from V and 3 bases from J, leaving 9 bases between. CDR1 is SGDLS and CDR2 is YYNGEE in the germline V gene. This CDR3 has 14 residues.

This clonotype turned up a few times. The chain is built from TRBV3-1 and TRBJ2-5; the D is unclear. The V gene lost 0 bases and the J gene lost 0 bases, with 2 bases spanning the gap. From germline, CDR1 is LGHDT and CDR2 YNNKEL (reference sequence). The CDR3 spans 13 residues. CDR3 sequence reads: CASSQDDQETQYF. CDR3 coding DNA: TGTGCCAGCAGCCAAGATGACCAAGAGACCCAGTACTTC.

This clonotype occurred a few times. The chain recombines TRBV6-1 with TRBJ1-2, with 9 bases that match TRBD1. CDR3 length: 14 residues. CDR1 MNHNS and CDR2 SASEGT come from the germline V gene. V was pared by 6 bases and J by 6 bases, with 8 bases of the junction left unmatched. CDR3 loop: CASRRTGESHGYTF. The CDR3 DNA is TGTGCCAGCAGACGGACAGGGGAGAGCCATGGCTACACCTTC.

V usage is TRBV12-3 or TRBV12-4 and J usage is TRBJ1-2, with D tentatively TRBD1 (5 bases). Trimming took 5 bases from V and 4 from J, leaving 14 bases between them. The CDR3 runs to 14 residues. CDR3 in amino acids: CASSPMGGGYGYTF. Written as DNA, the CDR3 is TGTGCCAGCAGTCCTATGGGGGGAGGCTATGGCTACACCTTC.

This sequence joins TRBV28 and TRBJ2-7, with TRBD1 matching 8 bases. After removal of 5 bases from V and 6 bases from J, the junction contained 15 bases not matched to a gene. Per germline, CDR1 MDHEN and CDR2 SYDVKM. CDR3 size: 16 residues. In nucleotides, the CDR3 is TGTGCCAGCAGTCCCATGGATGGGAGGACAGGGATCGAGCAGTACTTC. Amino acids: CASSPMDGRTGIEQYF.

This clonotype turned up a few times. This chain uses TRBV24-1 with TRBJ2-1; 7 bases map to TRBD1. CDR3 length: 16 amino acids. Germline loops: CDR1 KGHDR, CDR2 SFDVKD. The junction had 10 bases not matched to a gene; V was cut back by 9 bases and J by 0 bases. The CDR3 sequence is CATGQTGPSSYNEQFF. The CDR3 DNA reads as TGTGCCACCGGACAGACAGGGCCCAGCTCCTACAATGAGCAGTTCTTC.

A few counts support this clonotype. The V and J genes are TRBV3-1 and TRBJ2-1; D gene unclear. The V and J ends lost 4 bases and 10 bases respectively, with 17 bases between them. The germline V gene encodes CDR1 LGHDT and CDR2 YNNKEL (reference sequence). There are 14 residues in the CDR3. The CDR3 loop is CASSRIDVPTEQFF. As DNA, the CDR3 is TGTGCCAGCAGCCGCATAGACGTTCCCACGGAGCAGTTCTTC.

This clonotype was seen only a few times. Possible read error: a much larger clone is one base away. This sequence joins TRBV20-1 and TRBJ2-4, with D tentatively TRBD2 (6 bases). The CDR3 spans 15 residues. Per germline, CDR1 DFQATT and CDR2 SNEGSKA (reference sequence). The CDR3 region has the DNA TGCAGTACTAGGGACTCGACTAGAACCAAAAACATTCAGTACTTC. This sequence encodes CSTRDSTRTKNIQYF.